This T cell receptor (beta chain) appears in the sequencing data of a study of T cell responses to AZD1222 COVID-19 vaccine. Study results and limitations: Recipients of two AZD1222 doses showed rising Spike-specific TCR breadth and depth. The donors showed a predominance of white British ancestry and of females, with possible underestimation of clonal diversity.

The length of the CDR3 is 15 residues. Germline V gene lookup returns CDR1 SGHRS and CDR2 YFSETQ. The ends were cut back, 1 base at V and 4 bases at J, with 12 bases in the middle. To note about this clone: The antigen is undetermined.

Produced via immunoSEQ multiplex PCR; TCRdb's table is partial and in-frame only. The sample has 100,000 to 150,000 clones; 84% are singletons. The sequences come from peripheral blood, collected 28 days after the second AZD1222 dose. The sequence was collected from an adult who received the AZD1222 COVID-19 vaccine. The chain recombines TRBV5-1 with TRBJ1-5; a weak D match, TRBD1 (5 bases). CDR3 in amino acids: CASSLSPEGNQPQHF. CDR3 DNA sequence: TGCGCCAGCAGCTTGTCTCCGGAGGGGAATCAGCCCCAGCATTTT.